The 13 T cell receptor beta chains below come from one sample, sequenced in a study of T cell repertoires in cytomegalovirus infection. TCRdb independently ran MiXCR on the reads; one entry per CDR3 protein. The sample lists around 440,000 distinct CDR3 sequences, roughly 10% occurring once. Specimen: PBMCs. The receptors stem from a human donor in good health (CMV status not recorded). Some clones in this sample may be carry-over from other donors' samples.

The chain uses TRBV19 and TRBJ2-6; D may be TRBD1 or TRBD2 (5 bases each). The length of the CDR3 is 17 residues. Germline CDR1 reads LNHDA; CDR2 reads SQIVND (reference sequence). The V end was cut by 5 bases, the J end by 0 bases, with 14 bases between. The CDR3 coding sequence is TGTGCCAGTAGTCTCTATGGGGCGGGCTCTGGGGCCAACGTCCTGACTTTC. This gives the protein CASSLYGAGSGANVLTF.

This clonotype was counted many times. V and J are TRBV28 and TRBJ2-5, with 8 bases fitting TRBD1. The CDR3 runs to 17 residues. Germline lookup yields CDR1 MDHEN and CDR2 SYDVKM. V was clipped by 2 bases and J by 2 bases; unmatched bases: 10. The CDR3 here is CASSLGGWTGLQETQYF. CDR3 DNA sequence: TGTGCCAGCAGTTTAGGGGGCTGGACAGGGCTACAAGAGACCCAGTACTTC.

This clonotype appeared a few times. The chain has TRBV12-3 or TRBV12-4 and TRBJ1-3, with D perhaps matching TRBD1 (5 bases). The CDR3 covers 13 residues. With 4 bases removed from V and 3 bases from J, the gap between germline ends came to 7 bases. This CDR3 is CASSWDFGNTIYF. In DNA form, the CDR3 reads TGTGCCAGCAGTTGGGACTTTGGAAACACCATATATTTT.

In this sample, this clonotype turned up many times. The rearrangement uses TRBV27 and TRBJ2-5; D not resolved. Trimming left V 6 bases short and J 5 bases short, with 10 bases between. This CDR3 region has 12 residues. Germline V gene data show CDR1 as MNHEY and CDR2 as SMNVEV (reference sequence). DNA of the CDR3: TGTGCCAGCAGCAATGTGGGGGAGACCCAGTACTTC. Residues: CASSNVGETQYF.

This clonotype has more than one count but fewer than ten. The rearrangement links TRBV7-9 to TRBJ2-5, with D unclear. The germline gives CDR1 SEHNR, CDR2 FQNEAQ (reference sequence). Deletions cut 5 bases from V and 2 bases from J, with 15 bases between. The CDR3 runs to 15 residues. The DNA of the CDR3 is TGTGCCAGCAGCCGTTGGACGGACGATCAAGAGACCCAGTACTTC. It encodes CASSRWTDDQETQYF.

The gene calls are TRBV7-3 and TRBJ2-3; TRBD1 matches at 7 bases. This CDR3 has 15 residues. CDR1 is SGHTA, CDR2 FQGTGA, per germline. V trimming: 0 bases; J trimming: 4 bases; junction bases outside the gene matches: 4. The CDR3 region is CASSLTRGQADTQYF. In nucleotides, the CDR3 is TGTGCCAGCAGCTTAACGAGGGGGCAAGCAGATACGCAGTATTTT. The variable domain in full, completed from reference TRBV7-3 and TRBJ2-3, reads GAGVSQTPSNKVTEKGKYVELRCDPISGHTALYWYRQSLGQGPEFLIYFQGTGAADDSGLPNDRFFAVRPEGSVSTLKIQRTERGDSAVYLCASSLTRGQADTQYFGPGTRLTVL.

This clonotype was found many times. The rearrangement uses TRBV2 and TRBJ2-5; D could derive from TRBD1 or TRBD2 (7 bases each). Germline-derived CDR1 and CDR2 are SNHLY and FYNNEI. The V gene lost 6 bases and the J gene lost 3 bases, with 14 bases spanning the gap. The CDR3 is 14 amino acids. CDR3 protein: CASSEQGREETQYF. The CDR3, as DNA: TGTGCCAGCAGCGAACAGGGGAGGGAAGAGACCCAGTACTTC.

The V call is TRBV2, the J call TRBJ2-5; a weak D match, TRBD1 (6 bases). Trimming took off 5 bases at V and 3 bases at J, with 13 bases between the two ends. CDR1 is SNHLY, CDR2 FYNNEI, per germline. The length of the CDR3 is 14 residues. The CDR3 reads CASSKSTGKETQYF. CDR3 DNA: TGTGCCAGCAGTAAAAGCACAGGGAAAGAGACCCAGTACTTC.

This clonotype was counted many times. The chain recombines TRBV6-1 with TRBJ2-5; TRBD2 matches at 15 bases. With V trimmed by 8 bases and J by 5 bases, 9 bases remained unmatched. Per germline, CDR1 MNHNS and CDR2 SASEGT. This CDR3 is 16 amino acids long. The CDR3: CASAGTSGRFTETQYF. CDR3 DNA sequence: TGTGCCAGCGCAGGGACTAGCGGGAGGTTCACTGAGACCCAGTACTTC.

The rearrangement joins TRBV28 to TRBJ1-2; D may be TRBD1 (5 bases). This CDR3 is 14 amino acids long. In germline, CDR1 is MDHEN, CDR2 SYDVKM. V shed 4 bases and J shed 4 bases, with 13 bases lying between them. The CDR3 region has the DNA TGTGCCAGCAGTTGGGGGACGTCGGGCTATGGCTACACCTTC. Protein sequence: CASSWGTSGYGYTF.

This clonotype showed up many times. This sequence joins TRBV19 and TRBJ1-5; maybe TRBD1 (5 bases). Between the trimmed V and J ends, which lost 5 bases and 0 bases, there was a span of 8 bases. The length of the CDR3 is 14 residues. Germline V gene lookup returns CDR1 LNHDA and CDR2 SQIVND (reference sequence). CDR3 nucleotides: TGTGCCAGTAGTGATGGACATAGCAATCAGCCCCAGCATTTT. Translation gives CASSDGHSNQPQHF.

At least ten counts were recorded for this clonotype. V is TRBV7-8 and J is TRBJ2-2, with TRBD2 as a possible D gene (6 bases). This CDR3 comprises 16 residues. Trimming shortened V by 3 bases and J by 4 bases, and 15 bases separated the two germline ends. CDR1 SGHVS and CDR2 FQNEAQ come from the germline V gene. CDR3 sequence (DNA): TGTGCCAGCAGCTTCGCCCACGCCGGGGGCACCGGGGAGCTGTTTTTT. This sequence encodes CASSFAHAGGTGELFF.

The rearrangement joins TRBV4-2 to TRBJ2-1; TRBD1 might be the D (6 bases). In germline, CDR1 is LGHNA, CDR2 YNFKEQ. The CDR3 runs 14 residues. V gave up 2 bases and J gave up 8 bases, with 13 bases separating them. CDR3 loop: CASSQSEGVDEQFF. CDR3 nucleotides: TGTGCCAGCAGCCAAAGCGAGGGGGTCGATGAGCAGTTCTTC.